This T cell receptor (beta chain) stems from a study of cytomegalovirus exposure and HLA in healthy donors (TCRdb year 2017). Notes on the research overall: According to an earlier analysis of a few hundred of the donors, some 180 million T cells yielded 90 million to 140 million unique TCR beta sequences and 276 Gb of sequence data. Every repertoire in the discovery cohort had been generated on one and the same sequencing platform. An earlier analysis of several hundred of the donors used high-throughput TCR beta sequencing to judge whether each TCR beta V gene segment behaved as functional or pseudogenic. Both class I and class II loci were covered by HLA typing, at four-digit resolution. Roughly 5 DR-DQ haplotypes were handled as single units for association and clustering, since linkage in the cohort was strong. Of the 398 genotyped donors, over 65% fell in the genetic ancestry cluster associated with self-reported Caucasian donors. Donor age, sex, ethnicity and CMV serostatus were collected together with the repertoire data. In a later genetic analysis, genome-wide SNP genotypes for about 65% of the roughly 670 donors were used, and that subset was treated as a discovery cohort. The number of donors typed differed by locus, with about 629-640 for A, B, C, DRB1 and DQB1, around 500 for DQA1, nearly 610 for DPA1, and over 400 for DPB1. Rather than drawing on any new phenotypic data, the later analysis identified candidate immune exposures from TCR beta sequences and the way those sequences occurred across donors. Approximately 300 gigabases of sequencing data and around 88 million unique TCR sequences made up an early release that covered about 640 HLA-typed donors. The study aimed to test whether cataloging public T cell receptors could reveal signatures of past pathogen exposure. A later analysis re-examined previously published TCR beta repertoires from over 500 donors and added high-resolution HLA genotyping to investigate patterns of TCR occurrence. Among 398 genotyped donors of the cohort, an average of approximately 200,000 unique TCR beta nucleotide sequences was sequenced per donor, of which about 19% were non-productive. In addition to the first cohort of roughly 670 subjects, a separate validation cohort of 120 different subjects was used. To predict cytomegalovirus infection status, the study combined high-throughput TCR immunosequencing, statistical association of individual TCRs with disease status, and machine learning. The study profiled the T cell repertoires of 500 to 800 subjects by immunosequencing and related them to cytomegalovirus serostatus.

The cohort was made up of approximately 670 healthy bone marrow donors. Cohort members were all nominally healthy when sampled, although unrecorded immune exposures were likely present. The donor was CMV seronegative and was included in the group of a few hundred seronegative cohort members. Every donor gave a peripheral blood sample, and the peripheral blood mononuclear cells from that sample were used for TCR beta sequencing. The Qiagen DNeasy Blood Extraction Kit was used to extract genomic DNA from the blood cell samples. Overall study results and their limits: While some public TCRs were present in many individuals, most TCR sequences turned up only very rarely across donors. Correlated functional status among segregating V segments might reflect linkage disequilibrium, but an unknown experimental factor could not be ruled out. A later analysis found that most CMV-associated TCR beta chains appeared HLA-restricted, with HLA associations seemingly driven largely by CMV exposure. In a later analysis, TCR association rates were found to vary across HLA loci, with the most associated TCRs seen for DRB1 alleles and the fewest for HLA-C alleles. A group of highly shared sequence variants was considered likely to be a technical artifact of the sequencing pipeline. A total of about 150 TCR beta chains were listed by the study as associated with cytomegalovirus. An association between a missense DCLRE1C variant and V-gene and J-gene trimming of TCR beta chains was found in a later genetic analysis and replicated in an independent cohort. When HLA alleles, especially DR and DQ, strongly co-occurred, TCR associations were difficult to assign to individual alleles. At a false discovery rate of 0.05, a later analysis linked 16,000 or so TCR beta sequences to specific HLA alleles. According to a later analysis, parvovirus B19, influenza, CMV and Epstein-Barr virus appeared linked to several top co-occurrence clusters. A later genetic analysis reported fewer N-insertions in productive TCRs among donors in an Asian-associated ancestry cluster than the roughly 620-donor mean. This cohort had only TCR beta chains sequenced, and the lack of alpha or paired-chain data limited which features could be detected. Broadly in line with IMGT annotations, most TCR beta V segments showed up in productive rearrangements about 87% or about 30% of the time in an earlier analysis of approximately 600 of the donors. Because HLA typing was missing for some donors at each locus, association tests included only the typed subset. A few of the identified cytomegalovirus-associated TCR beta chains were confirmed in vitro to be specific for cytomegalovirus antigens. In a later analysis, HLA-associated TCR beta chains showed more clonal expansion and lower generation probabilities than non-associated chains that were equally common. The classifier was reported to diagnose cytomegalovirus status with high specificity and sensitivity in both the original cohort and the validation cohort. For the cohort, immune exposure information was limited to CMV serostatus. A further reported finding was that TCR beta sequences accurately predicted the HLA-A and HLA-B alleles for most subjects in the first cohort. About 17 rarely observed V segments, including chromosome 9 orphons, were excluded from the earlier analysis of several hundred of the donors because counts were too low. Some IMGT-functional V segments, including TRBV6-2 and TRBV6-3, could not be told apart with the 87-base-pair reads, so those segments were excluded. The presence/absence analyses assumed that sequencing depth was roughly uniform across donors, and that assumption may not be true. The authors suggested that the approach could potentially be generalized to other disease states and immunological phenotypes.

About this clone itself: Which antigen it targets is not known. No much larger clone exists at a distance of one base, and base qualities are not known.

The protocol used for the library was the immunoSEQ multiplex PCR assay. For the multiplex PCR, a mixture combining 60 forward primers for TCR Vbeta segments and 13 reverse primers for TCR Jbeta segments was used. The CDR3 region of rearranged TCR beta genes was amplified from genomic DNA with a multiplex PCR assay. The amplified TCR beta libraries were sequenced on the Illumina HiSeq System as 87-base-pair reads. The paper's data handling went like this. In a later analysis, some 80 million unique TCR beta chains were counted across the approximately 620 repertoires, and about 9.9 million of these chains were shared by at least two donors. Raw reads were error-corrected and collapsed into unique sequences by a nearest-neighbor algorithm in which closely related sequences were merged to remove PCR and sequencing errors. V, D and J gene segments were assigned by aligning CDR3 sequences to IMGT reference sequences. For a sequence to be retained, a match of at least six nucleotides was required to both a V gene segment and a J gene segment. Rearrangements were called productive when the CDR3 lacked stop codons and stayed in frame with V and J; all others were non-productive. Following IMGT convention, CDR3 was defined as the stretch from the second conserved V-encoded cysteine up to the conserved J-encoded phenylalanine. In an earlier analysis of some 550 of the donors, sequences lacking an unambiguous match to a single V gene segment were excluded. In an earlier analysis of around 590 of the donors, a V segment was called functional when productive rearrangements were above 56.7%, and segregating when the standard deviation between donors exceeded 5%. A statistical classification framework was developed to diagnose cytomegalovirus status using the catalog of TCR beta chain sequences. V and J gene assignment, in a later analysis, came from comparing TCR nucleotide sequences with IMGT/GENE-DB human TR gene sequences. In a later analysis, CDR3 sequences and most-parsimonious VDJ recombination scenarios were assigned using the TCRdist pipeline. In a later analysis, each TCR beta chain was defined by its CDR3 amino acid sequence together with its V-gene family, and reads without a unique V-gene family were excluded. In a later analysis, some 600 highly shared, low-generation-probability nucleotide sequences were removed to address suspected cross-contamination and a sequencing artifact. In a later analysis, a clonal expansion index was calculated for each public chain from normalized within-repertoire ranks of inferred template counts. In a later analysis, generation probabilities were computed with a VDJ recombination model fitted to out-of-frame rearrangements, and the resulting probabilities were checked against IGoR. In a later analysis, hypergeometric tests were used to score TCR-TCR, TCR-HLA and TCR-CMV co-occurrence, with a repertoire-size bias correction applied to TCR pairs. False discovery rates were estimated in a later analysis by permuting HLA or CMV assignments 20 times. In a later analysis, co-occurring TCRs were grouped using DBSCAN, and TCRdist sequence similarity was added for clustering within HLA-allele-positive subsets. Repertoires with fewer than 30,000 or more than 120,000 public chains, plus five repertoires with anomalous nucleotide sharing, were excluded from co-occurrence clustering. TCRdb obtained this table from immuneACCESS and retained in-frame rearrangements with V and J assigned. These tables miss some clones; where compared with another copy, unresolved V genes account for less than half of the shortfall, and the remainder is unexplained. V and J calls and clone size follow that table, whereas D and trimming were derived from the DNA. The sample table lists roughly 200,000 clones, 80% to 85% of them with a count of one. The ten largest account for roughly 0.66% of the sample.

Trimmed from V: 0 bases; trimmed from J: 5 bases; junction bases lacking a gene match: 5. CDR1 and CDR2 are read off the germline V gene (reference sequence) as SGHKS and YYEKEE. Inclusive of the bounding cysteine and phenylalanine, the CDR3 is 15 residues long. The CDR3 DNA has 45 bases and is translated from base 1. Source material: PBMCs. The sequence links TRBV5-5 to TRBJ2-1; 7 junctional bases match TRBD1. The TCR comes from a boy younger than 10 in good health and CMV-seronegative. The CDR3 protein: CASSLEGTADNEQFF. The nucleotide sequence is TGTGCCAGCAGCTTGGAAGGGACAGCTGACAATGAGCAGTTCTTC.